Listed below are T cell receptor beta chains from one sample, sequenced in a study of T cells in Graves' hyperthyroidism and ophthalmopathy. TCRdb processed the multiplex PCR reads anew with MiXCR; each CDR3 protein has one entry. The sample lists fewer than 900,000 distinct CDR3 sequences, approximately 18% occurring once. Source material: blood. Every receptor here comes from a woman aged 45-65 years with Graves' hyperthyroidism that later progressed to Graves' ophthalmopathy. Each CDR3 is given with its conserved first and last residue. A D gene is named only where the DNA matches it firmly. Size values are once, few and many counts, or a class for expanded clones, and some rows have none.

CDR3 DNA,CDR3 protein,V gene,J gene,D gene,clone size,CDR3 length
TGCGCCAGCAGCTTGTCCCCGGGAACCTACAATGAGCAGTTCTTC,CASSLSPGTYNEQFF,TRBV5-1,TRBJ2-1,NA,few,15
TGCAGTGCTAGTAGGGACAACTCTGGAAACACCATATATTTT,CSASRDNSGNTIYF,TRBV20-1,TRBJ1-3,NA,many,14
TGTGCCATCCTCGGGACGAACACTGAAGCTTTCTTT,CAILGTNTEAFF,TRBV12-3/TRBV12-4,TRBJ1-1,NA,many,12
TGCGCCAGCAGCTTGGAGGCAGTGGGCACCGGGGAGCTGTTTTTT,CASSLEAVGTGELFF,TRBV5-1,TRBJ2-2,NA,few,15
TGTGCCAGCAGCCCCGGGGCGGGGCCGGTCCAAGAGACCCAGTACTTC,CASSPGAGPVQETQYF,TRBV7-8,TRBJ2-5,NA,many,16
TGTGCCACCAGTGATTTGGGGACTAGTCCGGACCAAGAGACCCAGTACTTC,CATSDLGTSPDQETQYF,TRBV24-1,TRBJ2-5,TRBD2,many,17
TGTGCCAGCAGTGATCCCGTGGACAGGGATAGTATCTGGGAAGCTTTCTTT,CASSDPVDRDSIWEAFF,TRBV2,TRBJ1-1,TRBD1,once,17
TGCGCCAGCAGCTTGTCGCCCTCCGGGACCACAGCCTATACGCAGTATTTT,CASSLSPSGTTAYTQYF,TRBV5-1,TRBJ2-3,NA,NA,17
TGTGCCAGCAGCCGGCAGGGGGCGGAGGACACTGAAGCTTTCTTT,CASSRQGAEDTEAFF,TRBV4-2,TRBJ1-1,TRBD1,NA,15
TGTGCCAGCAGTTACCACACCGGGACAGGGCTATCTTCCACAGATACGCAGTATTTT,CASSYHTGTGLSSTDTQYF,TRBV6-2/TRBV6-3,TRBJ2-3,TRBD1,many,19
TGTGCCATCAGTGGAGACGGGAACACTGAAGCTTTCTTT,CAISGDGNTEAFF,TRBV10-3,TRBJ1-1,NA,many,13
TGCGCCAGCAGCCGGCCGGACAGGGGGCAGGGGGACACTGAAGCTTTCTTT,CASSRPDRGQGDTEAFF,TRBV4-1,TRBJ1-1,TRBD1,many,17
TGTGCCAGCGTTCAAAGACGCACCGGGGAGCTGTTTTTT,CASVQRRTGELFF,TRBV3-1,TRBJ2-2,NA,many,13
TGTGCCAGCATGAGAACAGGGACAGGTATAAGCTCCTACAATGAGCAGTTCTTC,CASMRTGTGISSYNEQFF,TRBV6-2/TRBV6-3,TRBJ2-1,TRBD1,NA,18
TGCAGTGCTAGGGCAGGGGTATCGAACACTGAAGCTTTCTTT,CSARAGVSNTEAFF,TRBV20-1,TRBJ1-1,NA,NA,14
TGTGCCAGCAGCGAGACAGGGGAAGGTGATCAGCCCCAGCATTTT,CASSETGEGDQPQHF,TRBV27,TRBJ1-5,TRBD1,few,15
TGTGCCAGCAGGAGGGCTGGGGGAGCTTTCTTT,CASRRAGGAFF,TRBV11-2,TRBJ1-1,NA,many,11
TGTGCCAGCAGTGTGACTAGCGGGGTCGAGACCCAGTACTTC,CASSVTSGVETQYF,TRBV6-1,TRBJ2-5,TRBD2,NA,14
TGTGCCAGCAGGGAAGCCGGCGTGGCCGGTGAGACCCAGTACTTC,CASREAGVAGETQYF,TRBV2,TRBJ2-5,NA,many,15
TGTGCCATCAGTGAGCCACCCAACGCAGGAGATACGCAGTATTTT,CAISEPPNAGDTQYF,TRBV10-3,TRBJ2-3,NA,NA,15
TGTGCCTACACGGGACAGGGGGCGAAAGGCTACACCTTC,CAYTGQGAKGYTF,TRBV2,TRBJ1-2,TRBD1,NA,13
TGTGCCAGCACCCCGAGGGGGGGCGGTGAGCAGTACTTC,CASTPRGGGEQYF,TRBV27,TRBJ2-7,NA,few,13
TGCAGTGCTAGAGCAGGGGGAGGGCAAGAGACCCAGTACTTC,CSARAGGGQETQYF,TRBV20-1,TRBJ2-5,NA,many,14
TGTGCCAGCAGCGGGGACGGGCTACTAAACCAGCCCCAGCATTTT,CASSGDGLLNQPQHF,TRBV2,TRBJ1-5,NA,many,15
TGTGCCAGCAGCTTAGACGGAATGTTGTGGGGACCCTACAATGAGCAGTTCTTC,CASSLDGMLWGPYNEQFF,TRBV11-2,TRBJ2-1,NA,many,18
TGTGCCAGTAGTATAGGTCCCGCAGTCGGTGAGCAGTTCTTC,CASSIGPAVGEQFF,TRBV19,TRBJ2-1,NA,few,14
TGTGCCAGCAGTGAAGTGGTCGCTAGGGGACAAGAGACCCAGTACTTC,CASSEVVARGQETQYF,TRBV6-1,TRBJ2-5,NA,many,16
TGTGCCAGCAGTCAGAGTCCTGAGCCCCAGCATTTT,CASSQSPEPQHF,TRBV12-3/TRBV12-4,TRBJ1-5,NA,few,12
TGCAGTGCTACGGAGAGGGGTTGGGGCTACACCTTC,CSATERGWGYTF,TRBV20-1,TRBJ1-2,NA,few,12
TGTGCCAGCAGAGTCCGCCGGGACAGCCGGGCCAAAAACATTCAGTACTTC,CASRVRRDSRAKNIQYF,TRBV2,TRBJ2-4,TRBD1,few,17
TGTGCCAGCGAGGGACAGGGAGTAGAACCCCTCCACTTT,CASEGQGVEPLHF,TRBV6-1,TRBJ1-6,TRBD1,NA,13
TGTGCCAGTAGCCCCGACGGTTATAGCACAGATACGCAGTATTTT,CASSPDGYSTDTQYF,TRBV19,TRBJ2-3,NA,NA,15
TGCAGTGCTAGTCTTGCGTCCTACGAGCAGTACTTC,CSASLASYEQYF,TRBV20-1,TRBJ2-7,NA,NA,12
TGTGCCAGCAGCTTAGAGGACAGAAGGGGTGAAAAACTGTTTTTT,CASSLEDRRGEKLFF,TRBV7-9,TRBJ1-4,NA,few,15
TGTGCCAGCAGCTTTCTAGCGGGGGTTAATGAGCAGTTCTTC,CASSFLAGVNEQFF,TRBV11-1,TRBJ2-1,TRBD2,many,14
TGTGCCAGCAGCGATCCCGCCGGGGCGAACACTGAAGCTTTCTTT,CASSDPAGANTEAFF,TRBV6-2/TRBV6-3,TRBJ1-1,NA,many,15
TGTGCCAGCAGCGTAGGTCCCCCGCAGGCGAGGACCGGGGAGCTGTTTTTT,CASSVGPPQARTGELFF,TRBV9,TRBJ2-2,NA,NA,17
TGTGCCAGTAGTGGGGGGACGGCAACGAACACTGAAGCTTTCTTT,CASSGGTATNTEAFF,TRBV19,TRBJ1-1,NA,NA,15
TGTGCCAGCTCACCCGGAATAGGGGCTAATGAAAAACTGTTTTTT,CASSPGIGANEKLFF,TRBV18,TRBJ1-4,NA,few,15
TGCAGCGTTGTAAAAGACAGAACCGAGGGAAACACCGGGGAGCTGTTTTTT,CSVVKDRTEGNTGELFF,TRBV29-1,TRBJ2-2,NA,NA,17
TGTGCCAGCAGTTTATGGAGCTCTGGAAACACCATATATTTT,CASSLWSSGNTIYF,TRBV12-3/TRBV12-4,TRBJ1-3,NA,many,14
TGCAGTGCTAGTCTATGGACACCTAATCAGCCCCAGCATTTT,CSASLWTPNQPQHF,TRBV20-1,TRBJ1-5,NA,NA,14
TGTGCCAGCAGCTCTCTCAACACAGATACGCAGTATTTT,CASSSLNTDTQYF,TRBV27,TRBJ2-3,NA,NA,13
TGTGCCAGCAGCGCGCAAGGGGACAGGTCCAATCGTTCACCCCTCCACTTT,CASSAQGDRSNRSPLHF,TRBV9,TRBJ1-6,TRBD1,NA,17
TGTGCCAGCAGCCCCTCGGTGGTAGGGGGGGAGACCCAGTACTTC,CASSPSVVGGETQYF,TRBV7-8,TRBJ2-5,NA,NA,15
TGTGCCAGCAGCTTAGGCAGTGGATATAATTCACCCCTCCACTTT,CASSLGSGYNSPLHF,TRBV11-1,TRBJ1-6,NA,many,15
TGTGCCACCCGGGACCTCCTTAGCACAGATACGCAGTATTTT,CATRDLLSTDTQYF,TRBV27,TRBJ2-3,NA,NA,14
TGTGCCAGCAGCTCCTTGCGGCGGTATGGCTACACCTTC,CASSSLRRYGYTF,TRBV11-2,TRBJ1-2,NA,NA,13
TGTGCCAGTAGTACAACCGGGACAGTGTCCTACGAGCAGTACTTC,CASSTTGTVSYEQYF,TRBV19,TRBJ2-7,TRBD1,few,15
TGTGCCAGCAGGAGGGGACAGGGGAATAACTATGGCTACACCTTC,CASRRGQGNNYGYTF,TRBV12-3/TRBV12-4,TRBJ1-2,TRBD1,many,15
TGTGCCAGCACCCTAGGGGTCGGGGGGGGAGAGACCCAGTACTTC,CASTLGVGGGETQYF,TRBV12-3/TRBV12-4,TRBJ2-5,TRBD2,many,15
TGTGCCTGGGTCAAGGGAGGGATTGAGCAGTACTTC,CAWVKGGIEQYF,TRBV30,TRBJ2-7,TRBD2,many,12
TGCAGTGCCAGAAGCGGGGGGGGTGTCGCAGATACGCAGTATTTT,CSARSGGGVADTQYF,TRBV20-1,TRBJ2-3,TRBD2,many,15
TGTGCCAGCAGTTTATACAGAGTTGACTATGGCTACACCTTC,CASSLYRVDYGYTF,TRBV27,TRBJ1-2,NA,many,14
TGCGCCAGCAGTGAGCGGACTAGCGGCGCCGCTGTCCCAGATACGCAGTATTTT,CASSERTSGAAVPDTQYF,TRBV10-1,TRBJ2-3,TRBD2,NA,18
TGTGCCAGCAGTCGGGGCAACAGGGGGCCTTCCTATGGCTACACCTTC,CASSRGNRGPSYGYTF,TRBV6-2/TRBV6-3,TRBJ1-2,TRBD1,NA,16
TGTGCCAGCAGCTTTATTAGGGGGACCAAAAAGATTCAGTACTTC,CASSFIRGTKKIQYF,TRBV7-9,TRBJ2-4,NA,NA,15
TGCAGTGTCACACACCGGGCCGCCCAGGAGCAGTTCTTC,CSVTHRAAQEQFF,TRBV20-1,TRBJ2-1,NA,few,13
TGTGCCAGCAGCTTCGTAGCGGGGGTTTGGGAGCAGTTCTTC,CASSFVAGVWEQFF,TRBV11-2,TRBJ2-1,TRBD2,many,14
TGTGCCAGCAGCTTGGGGACAGGGTATCAGCCCCAGCATTTT,CASSLGTGYQPQHF,TRBV13,TRBJ1-5,TRBD1,NA,14